The 5 T cell receptor beta chains in this list originate from one sample, sequenced in a study of technical replicates of blood from a handful of donors. Repertoires were generated with immunoSEQ multiplex PCR, while TCRdb's copy carries only in-frame clones and drops some. There are some 94,000 clones in the sample; about 95% occur only once, and around 0.31% lies in the top ten. The sequenced sample consisted of T cells isolated from PBMCs. Source of these receptors: a human donor in good health.

J is TRBJ1-3 and V is TRBV9; 9 bases match TRBD1. Germline V lookup: CDR1 SGDLS, CDR2 YYNGEE. Trimming took 2 bases from V and 0 from J; bases not matched to a gene: 3. CDR3 length: 16 amino acids. The CDR3 DNA reads TGTGCCAGCAGCGTGGGGACAGGGCTCTCTGGAAACACCATATATTTT. Amino acid sequence: CASSVGTGLSGNTIYF.

This chain links TRBV28 with TRBJ1-5; D gene unclear. Germline CDR1 and CDR2: MDHEN and SYDVKM. Trimming removed 8 bases from V and 6 bases from J, with 14 bases in between. The CDR3 runs 13 residues. The CDR3 sequence is CASGGGRGQPQHF. The DNA of the CDR3 is TGTGCCAGCGGTGGAGGGCGGGGTCAGCCCCAGCATTTT.

The chain has TRBV4-2 and TRBJ1-2; perhaps TRBD1 as D (6 bases). Per germline, CDR1 LGHNA and CDR2 YNFKEQ. The V end was cut by 4 bases, the J end by 3 bases, with 12 bases between. The CDR3 loop spans 14 amino acids. CDR3 sequence reads: CASSLPGVDYGYTF. The DNA for the CDR3 is TGTGCCAGCAGCCTTCCAGGGGTCGACTATGGCTACACCTTC.

The chain employs TRBV19 and TRBJ1-5, with TRBD1 matching over 9 bases. Germline V lookup: CDR1 LNHDA, CDR2 SQIVND (reference sequence). The CDR3 length is 15 residues. The trim removed 7 bases at V and 0 bases at J, leaving 4 bases unmatched. CDR3 DNA sequence: TGTGCCAGTAACGGACAGGGGAGTAGCAATCAGCCCCAGCATTTT. It is translated as CASNGQGSSNQPQHF. The variable domain in full, with the rest retrieved from reference TRBV19 and TRBJ1-5, is DGGITQSPKYLFRKEGQNVTLSCEQNLNHDAMYWYRQDPGQGLRLIYYSQIVNDFQKGDIAEGYSVSREKKESFPLTVTSAQKNPTAFYLCASNGQGSSNQPQHFGDGTRLSIL.

The chain joins TRBV5-1 to TRBJ2-2; TRBD1 aligns across 8 bases. V was clipped by 5 bases and J by 7 bases; unmatched bases: 13. Germline V gives CDR1 SGHRS, CDR2 YFSETQ. CDR3 size: 16 residues. Here the CDR3 reads CASRIQLGQGVGELFF. Here the CDR3 DNA reads TGCGCCAGCAGAATCCAACTCGGACAGGGCGTCGGGGAGCTGTTTTTT.